A single sample is the source of the 30 T cell receptor beta chains below, sequenced in a study of PD-1 blockade in classical Hodgkin lymphoma. Time point indicated: cycle 4 day 1 (C4D1), after six to seven weeks of nivolumab. All patients relapsed after autologous stem cell transplantation, and brentuximab vedotin exposure varied. Clones were read by immunoSEQ multiplex PCR, and TCRdb kept only the in-frame ones, dropping some. The table has tens of thousands of clones, around 80% seen once. The specimen was peripheral blood mononuclear cells (PBMCs), collected before the fourth cycle of nivolumab. The receptors were sampled from a human donor with classical Hodgkin lymphoma.

The chain recombines TRBV9 with TRBJ2-1, with 15 bases identical to TRBD2. There are 16 residues in the CDR3. The ends lost 4 bases at V and 8 bases at J; junction bases unmatched: 7. Germline values: CDR1 SGDLS, CDR2 YYNGEE. This CDR3 reads CASSPGLAGGWDEQFF. The CDR3 nucleotides read TGTGCCAGCAGCCCCGGACTAGCGGGGGGGTGGGATGAGCAGTTCTTC.

This clone was counted a few times. CDR3 in amino acids: CASSVAGLSEKLFF. In DNA form, the CDR3 reads TGTGCCAGCAGCGTAGCCGGGTTGAGTGAAAAACTGTTTTTT. This chain uses TRBV9 with TRBJ1-4; no clear D gene. The ends were cut back, 0 bases at V and 7 bases at J, with 10 bases in the middle. This CDR3 is built from 14 residues. Per the germline V gene, CDR1 is SGDLS and CDR2 is YYNGEE.

The chain recombines TRBV5-1 with TRBJ1-4, with a weak D call TRBD1 (5 bases). Germline CDR1 reads SGHRS; CDR2 reads YFSETQ. V was cut by 4 bases and J by 0 bases, with 10 bases left in between. CDR3 length: 15 amino acids. CDR3 nucleotide sequence: TGCGCCAGCAGCCGCTCGGGACCAACTAATGAAAAACTGTTTTTT. Protein product: CASSRSGPTNEKLFF.

Worth noting for this clone: This specimen includes other DNA sequences encoding the same CDR3. This chain uses TRBV7-2 with TRBJ1-5; 8 nucleotides align to TRBD1. V lost 3 bases, J lost 7 bases, and 5 bases stayed unmatched. This CDR3 is built from 14 residues. Looked up from germline, CDR1 is SGHTA and CDR2 is FQGNSA. For the CDR3, the DNA is TGTGCCAGCAGCTTCTTACAGGGGGGGCAGCCCCAGCATTTT. It specifies CASSFLQGGQPQHF.

The V gene is TRBV7-6, the J gene TRBJ2-2; D is uncertain. Trimming took off 7 bases at V and 6 bases at J, with 18 bases between the two ends. Germline CDR1 and CDR2: SGHVS and FNYEAQ. The CDR3 has 15 amino acids. CDR3 in amino acids: CASNPSAPSSGELFF. The CDR3, as DNA: TGTGCCAGCAACCCCTCTGCGCCGTCCTCCGGGGAGCTGTTTTTT.

The rearrangement links TRBV7-9 to TRBJ1-1; a weak D match, TRBD1 (5 bases). The germline CDR1 and CDR2 sequences are SEHNR and FQNEAQ (reference sequence). V was pared by 6 bases and J by 4 bases, with 21 bases between. The CDR3 runs 16 residues. CDR3 DNA: TGTGCCAGCAGTCTCCGCCGCACAGGTACTAGCACTGAAGCTTTCTTT. Protein: CASSLRRTGTSTEAFF.

The V call is TRBV11-2, the J call TRBJ2-1, with unresolved D. The length of the CDR3 is 15 residues. CDR1 SGHAT and CDR2 FQNNGV come from the germline V gene. V lost 5 bases, J lost 4 bases, and 15 bases lay in between. The CDR3 spells CASSPYPLQYNEQFF. The CDR3 DNA is TGTGCCAGCAGCCCCTACCCCCTCCAATACAATGAGCAGTTCTTC.

This clone appeared once. V gene TRBV2 combines with J gene TRBJ1-4; D gene unclear. The CDR3 runs to 15 residues. V gave up 3 bases and J gave up 0 bases, with 8 bases separating them. From germline, CDR1 is SNHLY and CDR2 FYNNEI. In DNA, the CDR3 is TGTGCCAGCAGTGAGGAGGGTACAACTAATGAAAAACTGTTTTTT. As protein: CASSEEGTTNEKLFF. The full variable domain, rest sourced from reference TRBV2 and TRBJ1-4, is EPEVTQTPSHQVTQMGQEVILRCVPISNHLYFYWYRQILGQKVEFLVSFYNNEISEKSEIFDDQFSVERPDGSNFTLKIRSTKLEDSAMYFCASSEEGTTNEKLFFGSGTQLSVL.

The V and J genes are TRBV13 and TRBJ2-7, with no clear D. The germline CDR1 and CDR2 sequences are PRHDT and FYEKMQ (reference sequence). CDR3 size: 13 residues. Trimming cost V 5 bases and J 2 bases, with 10 bases left between them. CDR3: CASSPPGPYEQYF. DNA for the CDR3: TGTGCCAGCAGCCCTCCCGGGCCCTACGAGCAGTACTTC.

The chain uses TRBV9 and TRBJ2-5; D unclear. Germline assignment: CDR1 SGDLS and CDR2 YYNGEE. Trimming pared 7 bases from V and 4 bases from J, leaving 11 bases between. There are 12 residues in the CDR3. The CDR3 DNA is TGTGCCAGCGGCGAGTTAAGAGAGACCCAGTACTTC. Translated: CASGELRETQYF. The full variable domain, completed using reference TRBV9 and TRBJ2-5, is DSGVTQTPKHLITATGQRVTLRCSPRSGDLSVYWYQQSLDQGLQFLIQYYNGEERAKGNILERFSAQQFPDLHSELNLSSLELGDSALYFCASGELRETQYFGPGTRLLVL.

The V gene is TRBV10-3, the J gene TRBJ1-1; D might be TRBD1 (5 bases). Germline assignment: CDR1 ENHRY and CDR2 SYGVKD. The CDR3 is made up of 13 amino acids. V was cut by 7 bases and J by 4 bases, with 13 bases left in between. CDR3: CAINAGSGTEAFF. The DNA for the CDR3 is TGTGCCATCAATGCAGGGTCCGGCACTGAAGCTTTCTTT.

The rearrangement joins TRBV6-6 to TRBJ2-7; 7 nucleotides match TRBD1. CDR1 MNHNY and CDR2 SVGAGI come from the germline V gene (reference sequence). V dropped 4 bases and J dropped 0; count of bases not matched to a gene: 9. The CDR3 is 16 residues long. The CDR3 region is CASSSPGTASSYEQYF. The CDR3 nucleotides read TGTGCCAGCAGTTCCCCCGGGACAGCGAGCTCCTACGAGCAGTACTTC.

J is TRBJ2-7 and V is TRBV28; D gene ambiguous. The germline V gene encodes CDR1 MDHEN and CDR2 SYDVKM. The ends were cut back, 6 bases at V and 4 bases at J, with 19 bases in the middle. The CDR3 is 15 residues long. The CDR3 DNA follows: TGTGCCAGCAGGGTCCATAGGGCGGTAAAGTACGAGCAGTACTTC. Encoded protein: CASRVHRAVKYEQYF.

The chain couples TRBV7-9 to TRBJ1-5, with 8 bases identical to TRBD1. The CDR3 loop spans 16 amino acids. The V gene's germline CDR1 is SEHNR and CDR2 FQNEAQ (reference sequence). V lost 6 bases to trimming and J lost 3 bases; unmatched junction nucleotides: 10. This CDR3 is CASSRAGTGDNQPQHF. Here the CDR3 DNA reads TGTGCCAGCAGTCGGGCCGGGACAGGCGACAATCAGCCCCAGCATTTT.

The chain links TRBV6-1 to TRBJ2-7, with D possibly TRBD1 on 6 matching bases. V was pared by 7 bases and J by 0 bases, with 10 bases between. CDR3 size: 13 residues. The germline V gene has CDR1 MNHNS and CDR2 SASEGT. CDR3 DNA sequence: TGTGCCAGCACCCCGGACAGCTCCTACGAGCAGTACTTC. This sequence encodes CASTPDSSYEQYF.

This chain joins TRBV9 and TRBJ2-3; TRBD2 matches 10 bases. CDR1 is SGDLS, CDR2 YYNGEE, per germline. V shed 4 bases and J 9 bases; nucleotides not matched to a gene: 2. The CDR3 is 12 amino acids. This CDR3 is CASSSGLATQYF. The CDR3 DNA sequence: TGTGCCAGCAGCTCGGGACTAGCGACGCAGTATTTT.

This chain links TRBV5-5 with TRBJ1-2, with D possibly matching TRBD1 (5 bases). CDR3 size: 14 residues. The V gene's germline CDR1 is SGHKS and CDR2 YYEKEE (reference sequence). V was clipped by 0 bases and J by 2 bases, with 8 bases between them. CDR3 in amino acids: CASSLGWDNYGYTF. In DNA form, the CDR3 reads TGTGCCAGCAGCTTGGGCTGGGACAACTATGGCTACACCTTC.

This chain joins TRBV19 and TRBJ2-5; 9 bases match TRBD2. Losses at the gene ends were 6 bases for V and 2 bases for J; bases not matched to a gene: 7. Germline-derived CDR1 and CDR2 are LNHDA and SQIVND (reference sequence). The CDR3 runs 15 residues. The DNA of the CDR3 is TGTGCCAGTAGGGATAGCGGGGGACTACAAGAGACCCAGTACTTC. Translation: CASRDSGGLQETQYF.

The chain has TRBV6-1 and TRBJ2-7; D is perhaps TRBD1 (5 bases). The CDR3 totals 15 residues. V dropped 4 bases and J dropped 5 bases, with 18 bases sitting between them. CDR1 and CDR2 (germline): MNHNS, SASEGT. In nucleotides, the CDR3 is TGTGCCAGCAGTGCTATCACAGGAATTGCGGACGAGCAGTACTTC. Amino acids: CASSAITGIADEQYF.

The DNA of the CDR3 is TGTGCCAGCAGTGATGTCAGCCAGTTCTCTGGAAACACCATATATTTT. This gives the protein CASSDVSQFSGNTIYF. The gene calls are TRBV6-1 and TRBJ1-3; D unclear. The CDR3 loop spans 16 amino acids. Germline V gene lookup returns CDR1 MNHNS and CDR2 SASEGT. V dropped 3 bases and J dropped 0 bases, with 12 bases sitting between them.

V usage is TRBV18 and J usage is TRBJ2-5; tentatively, D is TRBD1 or TRBD2 (5 bases each). This CDR3 is 19 amino acids long. V dropped 3 bases and J dropped 2 bases, with 25 bases sitting between them. Germline CDR1 is KGHSH and CDR2 is LQKENI. The CDR3 DNA reads TGTGCCAGCTCACCCCGTCGCCGGGCGAAAACCGGGGCGCAAGAGACCCAGTACTTC. This codes for CASSPRRRAKTGAQETQYF.

The genes are TRBV11-2 and TRBJ2-2; D is possibly TRBD2 (6 bases). The V end was cut by 8 bases, the J end by 6 bases, with 10 bases between. The CDR3 is 12 amino acids. Germline values: CDR1 SGHAT, CDR2 FQNNGV. The CDR3 nucleotides are TGTGCCAGCCGGGGGTTGGCCGGGGAGCTGTTTTTT. Amino acid sequence: CASRGLAGELFF.

The chain's CDR3 is CASRYASGNEQFF. The CDR3 DNA is TGTGCCAGCAGATACGCTAGCGGCAATGAGCAGTTCTTC. This chain uses TRBV2 with TRBJ2-1, with TRBD2 identical over 7 bases. The CDR3 extends over 13 amino acids. Germline CDR1 reads SNHLY; CDR2 reads FYNNEI. V gave up 6 bases and J gave up 6 bases; unmatched junction bases: 5.

The rearrangement joins TRBV29-1 to TRBJ2-5; D gene unclear. The CDR3 runs to 12 residues. Looked up from germline, CDR1 is SQVTM and CDR2 is ANQGSEA. V was cut by 5 bases and J by 0 bases, with 7 bases left in between. The CDR3 nucleotides read TGCAGCGTTTTGCAGGACCAAGAGACCCAGTACTTC. It encodes CSVLQDQETQYF.

The chain combines TRBV27 with TRBJ1-6, with D perhaps matching TRBD1 (6 bases). Looked up from germline, CDR1 is MNHEY and CDR2 is SMNVEV (reference sequence). The CDR3 has 14 amino acids. Trimming shortened V by 5 bases and J by 13 bases, and 18 bases separated the two germline ends. Written as DNA, the CDR3 is TGTGCCAGCAGTCGACGGGACACCCGAACCCCCCTCCACTTT. Translation gives CASSRRDTRTPLHF.

J is TRBJ2-3 and V is TRBV7-6, with a weak D call TRBD1 (5 bases). CDR1 SGHVS and CDR2 FNYEAQ come from the germline V gene. This CDR3 has 17 residues. The V and J ends lost 1 base and 2 bases respectively, with 16 bases between them. CDR3 amino acids: CASSLDQTDHYTDTQYF. The CDR3 DNA reads TGTGCCAGCAGCTTAGATCAGACAGACCATTACACAGATACGCAGTATTTT. The full variable domain, rest sourced from reference TRBV7-6 and TRBJ2-3, is GAGVSQSPRYKVTKRGQDVALRCDPISGHVSLYWYRQALGQGPEFLTYFNYEAQQDKSGLPNDRFSAERPEGSISTLTIQRTEQRDSAMYRCASSLDQTDHYTDTQYFGPGTRLTVL.

The V call is TRBV11-2, the J call TRBJ2-5; possibly TRBD2 for D (6 bases). This CDR3 has 15 residues. Deletions cut 2 bases from V and 5 bases from J, with 15 bases between. Per the germline V gene, CDR1 is SGHAT and CDR2 is FQNNGV. The DNA of the CDR3 is TGTGCCAGCAGCTTAACCGGGAGAGGGGAGGAGACCCAGTACTTC. This sequence encodes CASSLTGRGEETQYF.

The J gene is TRBJ1-3, the V gene TRBV13, with D unresolved. V lost 3 bases to trimming and J lost 0 bases, with 3 bases between them. The CDR3 totals 13 residues. Per the germline V gene, CDR1 is PRHDT and CDR2 is FYEKMQ (reference sequence). CDR3 loop: CASSFTSGNTIYF. CDR3 DNA sequence: TGTGCCAGCAGCTTCACCTCTGGAAACACCATATATTTT. The full variable domain, its missing parts supplied by reference TRBV13 and TRBJ1-3, is AAGVIQSPRHLIKEKRETATLKCYPIPRHDTVYWYQQGPGQDPQFLISFYEKMQSDKGSIPDRFSAQQFSDYHSELNMSSLELGDSALYFCASSFTSGNTIYFGEGSWLTVV.

This chain joins TRBV28 and TRBJ1-5; TRBD1 is a possible D gene (5 bases). This CDR3 has 21 residues. Germline values: CDR1 MDHEN, CDR2 SYDVKM. V lost 3 bases, J lost 4 bases, and 31 bases lay in between. Written as DNA, the CDR3 is TGTGCCAGCAGTTTGCCACGCGGGACCACAAACTCCAAAAGCCGAAATCAGCCCCAGCATTTT. Translated: CASSLPRGTTNSKSRNQPQHF.

This clone was seen only a few times. The gene calls are TRBV18 and TRBJ1-6; 9 bases are a match to TRBD1. The germline gives CDR1 KGHSH, CDR2 LQKENI. The CDR3 totals 17 residues. Losses at the gene ends were 2 bases for V and 7 bases for J; bases not matched to a gene: 9. CDR3 nucleotides: TGTGCCAGCTCACCAAACATGGGAGGACAGGGGAATTCACCCCTCCACTTT. As protein: CASSPNMGGQGNSPLHF. Based on the CDR3 plus reference TRBV18 and TRBJ1-6, the full variable domain is NAGVMQNPRHLVRRRGQEARLRCSPMKGHSHVYWYRQLPEEGLKFMVYLQKENIIDESGMPKERFSAEFPKEGPSILRIQQVVRGDSAAYFCASSPNMGGQGNSPLHFGNGTRLTVT.